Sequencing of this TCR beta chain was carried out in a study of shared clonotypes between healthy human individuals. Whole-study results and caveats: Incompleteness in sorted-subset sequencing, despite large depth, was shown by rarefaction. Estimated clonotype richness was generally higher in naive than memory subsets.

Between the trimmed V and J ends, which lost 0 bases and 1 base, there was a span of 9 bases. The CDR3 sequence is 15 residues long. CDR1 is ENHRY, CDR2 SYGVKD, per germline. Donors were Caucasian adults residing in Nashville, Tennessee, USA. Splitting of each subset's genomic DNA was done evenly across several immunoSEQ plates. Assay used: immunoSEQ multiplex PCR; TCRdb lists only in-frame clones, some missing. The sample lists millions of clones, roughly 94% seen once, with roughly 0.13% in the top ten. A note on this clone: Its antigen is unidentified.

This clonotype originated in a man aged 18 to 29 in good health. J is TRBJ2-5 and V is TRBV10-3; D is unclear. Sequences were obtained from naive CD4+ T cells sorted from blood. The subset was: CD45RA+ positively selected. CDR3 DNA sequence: TGTGCCATCAGTGAGTCTCGGGCCAGCCAAGAGACCCAGTACTTC. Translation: CAISESRASQETQYF.